This T cell receptor beta chain stems from a study of cytomegalovirus exposure and HLA in healthy donors. Study-wide background: Early on, a data release was issued that held approximately 78 million unique TCRs from HLA-typed donors. Falling in the Caucasian-associated ancestry cluster were about 82% of 398 genotyped donors.

Points from the study as a whole: Altogether, 150 or so TCR beta chains were recorded as cytomegalovirus-associated. High sensitivity and specificity were reportedly achieved when the classifier diagnosed cytomegalovirus status.

Germline V lookup: CDR1 KGHSH, CDR2 LQKENI. This CDR3 comprises 15 residues. V lost 3 bases to trimming and J lost 2 bases; unmatched junction nucleotides: 5. The primer mix had 60 Vbeta and 13 Jbeta primers. TCRdb's copy holds only in-frame clones and misses some; the assay was immunoSEQ multiplex PCR. The table has hundreds of thousands of clones, 85% to 90% seen once; the top ten hold less than 1.2%. Worth noting for this clone: Its target is unknown.

The sequence was obtained from a woman aged 18-29 years in good health and CMV-seronegative. This sequence joins TRBV18 and TRBJ1-2; 8 bases are shared with TRBD1. The source material was PBMCs. Written as DNA, the CDR3 is TGTGCCAGCTCACCCGAGACAGGGGCCAACTATGGCTACACCTTC. Its protein is CASSPETGANYGYTF. Combining the CDR3 with reference TRBV18 and TRBJ1-2 gives the whole variable domain NAGVMQNPRHLVRRRGQEARLRCSPMKGHSHVYWYRQLPEEGLKFMVYLQKENIIDESGMPKERFSAEFPKEGPSILRIQQVVRGDSAAYFCASSPETGANYGYTFGSGTRLTVV.